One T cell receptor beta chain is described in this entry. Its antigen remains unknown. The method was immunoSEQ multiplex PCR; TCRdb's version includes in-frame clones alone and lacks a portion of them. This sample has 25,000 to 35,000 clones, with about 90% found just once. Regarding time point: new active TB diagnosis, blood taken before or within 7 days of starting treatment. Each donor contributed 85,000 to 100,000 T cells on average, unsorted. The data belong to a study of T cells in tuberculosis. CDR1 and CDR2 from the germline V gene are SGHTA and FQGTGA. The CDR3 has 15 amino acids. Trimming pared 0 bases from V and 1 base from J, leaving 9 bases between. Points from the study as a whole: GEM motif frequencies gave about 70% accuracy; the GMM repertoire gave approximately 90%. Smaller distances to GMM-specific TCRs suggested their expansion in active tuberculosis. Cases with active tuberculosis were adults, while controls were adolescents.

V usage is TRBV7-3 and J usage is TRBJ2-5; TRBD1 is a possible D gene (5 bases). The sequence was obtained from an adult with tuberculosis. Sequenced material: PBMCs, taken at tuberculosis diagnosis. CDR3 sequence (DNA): TGTGCCAGCAGCTTAACAGGGGCGACCCAAGAGACCCAGTACTTC. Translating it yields CASSLTGATQETQYF.